Below, 27 T cell receptor beta chains from the same sample are listed, as sequenced in a study of response to subunit inactivated influenza vaccine. In TCRdb, the RT-PCR reads were re-called with MiXCR into one record per CDR3 protein. This table holds about 700,000 distinct CDR3 sequences, approximately 15% found once. The sequencing here drew on PBMCs from blood, taken roughly 2 weeks before vaccination. These TCRs come from a man aged 50 or older who received an inactivated influenza vaccine.

There are a few counts of this clonotype. V gene TRBV6-4 combines with J gene TRBJ2-3; D gene uncertain. Trimming removed 4 bases from V and 0 bases from J, with 8 bases in between. This CDR3 spans 14 amino acids. Germline assignment: CDR1 MRHNA and CDR2 SNTAGT. The CDR3 here is CASSVAPSTDTQYF. DNA for the CDR3: TGTGCCAGCAGTGTGGCGCCCAGCACAGATACGCAGTATTTT.

This clonotype was seen a handful of times. The J gene is TRBJ1-1, the V gene TRBV7-9, with D possibly being TRBD1 (6 bases). Trimming left V 5 bases short and J 3 bases short, with 13 bases between. The CDR3 has 14 amino acids. In germline, CDR1 is SEHNR, CDR2 FQNEAQ (reference sequence). The CDR3 reads CASSAQGRDTEAFF. DNA of the CDR3: TGTGCCAGCAGCGCACAGGGTCGGGACACTGAAGCTTTCTTT. Using reference TRBV7-9 and TRBJ1-1 for the parts outside the CDR3, the full variable domain is DTGVSQNPRHKITKRGQNVTFRCDPISEHNRLYWYRQTLGQGPEFLTYFQNEAQLEKSRLLSDRFSAERPKGSFSTLEIQRTEQGDSAMYLCASSAQGRDTEAFFGQGTRLTVV.

The chain combines TRBV4-1 with TRBJ2-1; 10 nucleotides line up with TRBD2. V trimming: 4 bases; J trimming: 4 bases; junction bases outside the gene matches: 7. Looked up from germline, CDR1 is MGHRA and CDR2 is YSYEKL. This CDR3 region has 16 residues. In DNA, the CDR3 is TGCGCCAGCAGCCGCTCAGGACTAGCGGCTTACAATGAGCAGTTCTTC. Its translation: CASSRSGLAAYNEQFF.

This clonotype was seen only a few times. The genes are TRBV20-1 and TRBJ2-1, with D uncertain. Germline lookup yields CDR1 DFQATT and CDR2 SNEGSKA (reference sequence). The CDR3 contains 16 residues. V was cut by 0 bases and J by 0 bases, with 12 bases left in between. The CDR3 coding sequence is TGCAGTGCTAGAGATGAAGCACACAGCTCCTACAATGAGCAGTTCTTC. Its protein product is CSARDEAHSSYNEQFF.

This clonotype was picked up a small number of times. The genes are TRBV12-3 or TRBV12-4 and TRBJ1-2; a possible D gene is TRBD1 (6 bases). V was cut by 6 bases and J by 5 bases, with 16 bases left in between. The CDR3 totals 14 residues. The CDR3 sequence is CASSRPDRSYGYTF. CDR3 sequence (DNA): TGTGCCAGCAGCCGCCCAGACAGGAGTTATGGCTACACCTTC.

The chain combines TRBV6-1 with TRBJ2-1; 15 bases are shared with TRBD2. Per the germline V gene, CDR1 is MNHNS and CDR2 is SASEGT. V dropped 4 bases and J dropped 6; count of bases not matched to a gene: 13. The CDR3 runs to 19 residues. CDR3 bases: TGTGCCAGCAGTGGGACTAGCGGGGGGGCTACGGGCTATTCCAATGAGCAGTTCTTC. It translates to CASSGTSGGATGYSNEQFF.

The sample holds many counts of this clonotype. The chain carries TRBV20-1 and TRBJ2-3; perhaps TRBD1 as D (6 bases). This CDR3 spans 13 amino acids. Trimming took 2 bases from V and 2 from J, leaving 8 bases between them. The germline CDR1 and CDR2 sequences are DFQATT and SNEGSKA (reference sequence). The CDR3 protein is CSARQGSTDTQYF. CDR3 in DNA: TGCAGTGCTAGACAGGGGTCCACAGATACGCAGTATTTT.

This clonotype occurred a few times. The rearrangement links TRBV7-2 to TRBJ2-1; 7 nucleotides line up with TRBD2. The length of the CDR3 is 14 residues. The V and J ends lost 2 bases and 10 bases, in that order; junction bases with no gene match: 8. CDR1 and CDR2 (germline): SGHTA, FQGNSA. CDR3 sequence (DNA): TGTGCCAGCAGCTTAAGTGGGAGGGCCTGGGAGCAGTTCTTC. Translated: CASSLSGRAWEQFF.

This chain connects TRBV20-1 to TRBJ2-7; TRBD2 is a possible D gene (6 bases). V gave up 0 bases and J gave up 2 bases, with 11 bases separating them. Germline CDR1 DFQATT, CDR2 SNEGSKA (reference sequence). CDR3 length: 14 residues. This chain's CDR3 is CSARDWGTPYEQYF. The CDR3 nucleotides are TGCAGTGCTAGAGATTGGGGGACTCCCTACGAGCAGTACTTC.

In this sample, this clonotype turned up many times. The chain couples TRBV29-1 to TRBJ2-5; D not resolved. In germline, CDR1 is SQVTM, CDR2 ANQGSEA. V was trimmed by 5 bases and J by 9 bases, leaving 13 bases between them. This CDR3 comprises 11 residues. Here the CDR3 reads CSVSRRQAQYF. The DNA for the CDR3 is TGCAGCGTTTCCCGCCGCCAGGCCCAGTACTTC.

The rearrangement joins TRBV10-3 to TRBJ2-7; either TRBD1 or TRBD2 may fit D (8 bases each). CDR3 length: 13 amino acids. Trimming shortened V by 10 bases and J by 8 bases, and 21 bases separated the two germline ends. Germline V lookup: CDR1 ENHRY, CDR2 SYGVKD. CDR3 nucleotides: TGTGCCACGGGGGGGGGACAGGTCAATCAGCAGTACTTC. Translating gives CATGGGQVNQQYF.

This clonotype was picked up a small number of times. J is TRBJ1-2 and V is TRBV20-1, with a tentative D call TRBD1 (5 bases). This CDR3 region has 14 residues. Germline V gives CDR1 DFQATT, CDR2 SNEGSKA (reference sequence). Trimming took 6 bases from V and 4 from J, leaving 18 bases between them. The CDR3 sequence: CSARTSQGGYGYTF. CDR3 DNA: TGCAGTGCCCGAACAAGTCAGGGTGGCTATGGCTACACCTTC.

This clonotype was observed at least ten times. The chain combines TRBV15 with TRBJ1-1; weak D call: TRBD1 (6 bases). The germline gives CDR1 LNHNV, CDR2 YYDKDF (reference sequence). Trimming took 0 bases from V and 4 from J, leaving 6 bases between them. This CDR3 region has 13 residues. CDR3 DNA sequence: TGTGCCACCAGCAGAGAAGGGGGCACTGAAGCTTTCTTT. It translates to CATSREGGTEAFF.

In this sample, this clonotype turned up a few times. The gene calls are TRBV12-3 or TRBV12-4 and TRBJ2-4; 7 bases map to TRBD2. The CDR3 loop spans 18 amino acids. After removal of 2 bases from V and 0 bases from J, the junction contained 10 bases not matched to a gene. The CDR3 spells CASSLREGRLLAKNIQYF. CDR3 in DNA: TGTGCCAGCAGTTTAAGGGAGGGCAGGCTACTAGCCAAAAACATTCAGTACTTC.

In this sample, this clonotype turned up a few times. The chain is built from TRBV21-1 and TRBJ1-5. TRBV21-1 is a pseudogene. The CDR3 runs 12 residues. CDR3 sequence: CASSKDERPQHF. The CDR3 DNA reads as TGTGCCAGCAGCAAAGACGAAAGGCCCCAGCATTTT.

This chain joins TRBV7-9 and TRBJ2-7; TRBD1 might be the D (6 bases). Germline values: CDR1 SEHNR, CDR2 FQNEAQ (reference sequence). The CDR3 length is 12 residues. V lost 6 bases and J 3 bases, leaving 9 bases between the germline ends. The CDR3 DNA reads as TGTGCCAGCAGGCCACAGGGCTACGAGCAGTACTTC. Residues: CASRPQGYEQYF.

In its sample, this clonotype was seen a few times. The chain combines TRBV9 with TRBJ2-1; D ambiguous. Trimming removed 4 bases from V and 6 bases from J, with 11 bases in between. This CDR3 region has 13 residues. Germline-derived CDR1 and CDR2 are SGDLS and YYNGEE. CDR3 in DNA: TGTGCCAGCAGCCTCGACTCAGTCAATGAGCAGTTCTTC. As protein: CASSLDSVNEQFF.

The table lists this clonotype with a few counts. This chain joins TRBV7-9 and TRBJ1-3, with a possible D match to TRBD1 (5 bases). Per the germline V gene, CDR1 is SEHNR and CDR2 is FQNEAQ (reference sequence). This CDR3 has 15 amino acids. V was shortened by 5 bases and J by 0 bases, with 11 bases between the two germline ends. This CDR3 is CASSLRTSSGNTIYF. DNA of the CDR3: TGTGCCAGCAGCCTGCGGACAAGCTCTGGAAACACCATATATTTT.

This clonotype has only a few counts. The V call is TRBV6-1, the J call TRBJ1-2; 10 nucleotides line up with TRBD1. Losses at the gene ends were 4 bases for V and 5 bases for J; bases not matched to a gene: 10. The CDR3 loop spans 16 amino acids. Germline V gene sequence: CDR1 MNHNS, CDR2 SASEGT. The chain's CDR3 is CASSVGQGPNWYGYTF. The CDR3 bases are TGTGCCAGCAGTGTGGGACAGGGGCCAAATTGGTATGGCTACACCTTC.

This clonotype was picked up many times. Germline and junction disagree at one end, which may indicate a read error. The chain couples TRBV12-3 or TRBV12-4 to TRBJ1-2; 7 bases fit TRBD1. This CDR3 contains 11 residues. CDR3: CASSPDREPSF. CDR3 DNA sequence: TGTGCCAGCAGCCCAGACAGGGAACCATCCTTC.

This clonotype has a handful of counts. The J gene is TRBJ2-3, the V gene TRBV10-1, with 7 positions matching TRBD2. The CDR3 length is 14 residues. After removal of 3 bases from V and 5 bases from J, the junction contained 5 bases not matched to a gene. The germline CDR1 and CDR2 sequences are WNHNN and SYGVQD (reference sequence). CDR3 sequence reads: CASSDAVAGDTQYF. The CDR3 nucleotides are TGCGCCAGCAGTGACGCGGTAGCGGGAGATACGCAGTATTTT.

This clonotype was counted only a few times. The gene calls are TRBV5-1 and TRBJ1-4, with TRBD1 matching 9 bases. Germline V gene lookup returns CDR1 SGHRS and CDR2 YFSETQ. Trimming cost V 4 bases and J 6 bases; bases outside gene matches: 7. CDR3 length: 15 residues. The CDR3 region has the DNA TGCGCCAGCAGCCGCGGACAGGGGTCCCATGAAAAACTGTTTTTT. Encoded protein: CASSRGQGSHEKLFF.

The V gene is TRBV6-2 or TRBV6-3, the J gene TRBJ1-1; the D gene is possibly TRBD1 (5 bases). Germline V lookup: CDR1 MNHEY, CDR2 SVGEGT. Trimming removed 2 bases at V and 1 base at J, with 11 bases between. The CDR3 covers 15 residues. The chain's CDR3 is CASSYTGTANTEAFF. The CDR3 bases are TGTGCCAGCAGTTACACCGGGACGGCGAACACTGAAGCTTTCTTT.

The rearrangement links TRBV5-1 to TRBJ2-5; D tentatively reads TRBD1 or TRBD2 (5 bases each). CDR1 and CDR2 (germline): SGHRS, YFSETQ. Trimming cost V 0 bases and J 5 bases, with 23 bases left between them. The CDR3 has 18 residues. In DNA, the CDR3 is TGCGCCAGCAGCTTGGCCGAGGGGTACCGGGATGCGGACGAGACCCAGTACTTC. Protein: CASSLAEGYRDADETQYF. The variable domain in full, with the rest retrieved from reference TRBV5-1 and TRBJ2-5, is KAGVTQTPRYLIKTRGQQVTLSCSPISGHRSVSWYQQTPGQGLQFLFEYFSETQRNKGNFPGRFSGRQFSNSRSEMNVSTLELGDSALYLCASSLAEGYRDADETQYFGPGTRLLVL.

This clonotype was detected only a few times. The chain uses TRBV28 and TRBJ2-1, with D perhaps matching TRBD2 (7 bases). Per the germline V gene, CDR1 is MDHEN and CDR2 is SYDVKM. The CDR3 consists of 16 residues. V was trimmed by 6 bases and J by 4 bases, leaving 19 bases between them. CDR3 sequence (DNA): TGTGCCAGCAGCTCCCTAGGGGGGGAGGGGTACAATGAGCAGTTCTTC. Its translation: CASSSLGGEGYNEQFF.

The chain's CDR3 is CASSVRAGGLSNEQFF. In DNA, the CDR3 is TGTGCCAGCAGTGTCAGAGCGGGGGGGCTTAGTAATGAGCAGTTCTTC. The rearrangement uses TRBV9 and TRBJ2-1; TRBD2 aligns across 10 bases. The CDR3 has 16 amino acids. With 5 bases clipped from V and 7 bases from J, the junction kept 12 bases outside the gene matches. CDR1 and CDR2 from the germline V gene are SGDLS and YYNGEE.

The genes are TRBV21-1 and TRBJ2-7; the DNA was not compared with TRBD1, the D call given in the table. TRBV21-1 represents a pseudogene. This CDR3 comprises 15 residues. CDR3 loop: CASSKGGKSSYEQYF. CDR3 sequence (DNA): TGTGCCAGCAGCAAAGGGGGGAAGAGCTCCTACGAGCAGTACTTC.